One and the same sample provided the 25 T cell receptor beta chains below, sequenced in a study of control samples from healthy donors and cancer patients (dated by TCRdb to the early 2020s). The receptor library was made with the immunoSEQ multiplex PCR assay. In TCRdb, the immuneACCESS table is reduced to in-frame sequences with V and J assigned. These tables do not hold every clone; where another copy was compared, an unresolved V gene accounts for under half, and the others remain unexplained. Counted in this sample were 90,000 to 150,000 clones; 80% to 90% of them appeared once. The biggest ten clones account for 40% of the sample. Sequenced input: blood. The receptors come from a man between 45 and 60 years old in good health.

A single count supports this clone. The chain joins TRBV7-2 to TRBJ2-7, with 7 bases identical to TRBD2. The CDR3 consists of 16 residues. Germline assignment: CDR1 SGHTA and CDR2 FQGNSA. The junction had 13 bases not matched to a gene; V was cut back by 1 base and J by 7 bases. The CDR3 DNA follows: TGTGCCAGCAGCTTAGGTTCCTGGCTAGCGGCGAAGGAGCAGTACTTC. Translation: CASSLGSWLAAKEQYF.

Only one count was recorded for this clone. The chain uses TRBV6-5 and TRBJ2-5; D may be TRBD1 (6 bases). The germline V and J ends were trimmed by 6 bases and 7 bases, with 12 bases remaining between them. Germline V gives CDR1 MNHEY, CDR2 SVGAGI. The CDR3 is 12 amino acids. The CDR3 coding sequence is TGTGCCAGCAGGACAGGCCTCGGGACCCAGTACTTC. Protein sequence: CASRTGLGTQYF.

The genes are TRBV18 and TRBJ1-2; D might be TRBD1 (5 bases). V lost 3 bases, J lost 3 bases, and 14 bases lay in between. The germline V gene has CDR1 KGHSH and CDR2 LQKENI. The CDR3 runs 15 residues. The CDR3 nucleotides are TGTGCCAGCTCACCGGCTCAAGGCAGGGACTATGGCTACACCTTC. This codes for CASSPAQGRDYGYTF.

This chain links TRBV19 with TRBJ1-3, with unresolved D. Germline V gene sequence: CDR1 LNHDA, CDR2 SQIVND (reference sequence). V was clipped by 0 bases and J by 0 bases, with 6 bases between them. The CDR3 sequence is 15 residues long. As DNA, the CDR3 is TGTGCCAGTAGTATAGATAACAGCTCTGGAAACACCATATATTTT. Encoded protein: CASSIDNSSGNTIYF.

The genes are TRBV18 and TRBJ1-6; D is perhaps TRBD1 (5 bases). The CDR3 is 15 residues long. CDR1 and CDR2 from the germline V gene are KGHSH and LQKENI. V lost 5 bases to trimming and J lost 7 bases, with 15 bases between them. This chain's CDR3 is CASSGAGLGNSPLHF. The CDR3 nucleotides read TGTGCCAGCTCAGGGGCGGGACTGGGGAATTCACCCCTCCACTTT.

Points on this clone: Other DNA variants within this sample encode the same CDR3. This chain uses TRBV29-1 with TRBJ2-5; D perhaps matches TRBD2 (6 bases). V gave up 3 bases and J gave up 4 bases, with 12 bases separating them. The CDR3 runs 13 residues. Looked up from germline, CDR1 is SQVTM and CDR2 is ANQGSEA. In DNA, the CDR3 is TGCAGCGTTGAGGAGGGAGGAGGAGAGACCCAGTACTTC. It specifies CSVEEGGGETQYF. Variable domain in full (rest from reference TRBV29-1 and TRBJ2-5): SAVISQKPSRDICQRGTSLTIQCQVDSQVTMMFWYRQQPGQSLTLIATANQGSEATYESGFVIDKFPISRPNLTFSTLTVSNMSPEDSSIYLCSVEEGGGETQYFGPGTRLLVL.

The J gene is TRBJ2-5, the V gene TRBV18, with D possibly being TRBD2 (7 bases). Germline-derived CDR1 and CDR2 are KGHSH and LQKENI. Trimming removed 2 bases at V and 1 base at J, with 14 bases between. The CDR3 contains 16 residues. The DNA of the CDR3 is TGTGCCAGCTCACCAATCCAGGGGAGGGGCCAAGAGACCCAGTACTTC. Amino acid sequence: CASSPIQGRGQETQYF.

The rearrangement uses TRBV6-2 or TRBV6-3 and TRBJ1-5, with D perhaps matching TRBD1 (5 bases). Trimming took off 6 bases at V and 7 bases at J, with 22 bases between the two ends. The CDR3 covers 16 residues. The germline gives CDR1 MNHEY, CDR2 SVGEGT. CDR3 residues: CASSRRRGNLGQPQHF. The CDR3 DNA follows: TGTGCCAGCAGCCGCCGCCGGGGGAATTTGGGACAGCCCCAGCATTTT.

V and J are TRBV10-2 and TRBJ1-5; TRBD1 matches at 7 bases. CDR3 length: 17 amino acids. V dropped 7 bases and J dropped 4; count of bases not matched to a gene: 16. The germline V gene has CDR1 WSHSY and CDR2 SAAADI. CDR3 sequence (DNA): TGCGCCAGCACCCCCCGGCTAGGGGACAGAGCTAATCAGCCCCAGCATTTT. This gives the protein CASTPRLGDRANQPQHF.

This rearrangement joins TRBV18 to TRBJ1-5; 7 bases align to TRBD1. V lost 5 bases and J lost 8; bases outside the gene matches: 9. The CDR3 covers 14 residues. Germline V CDR1 and CDR2: KGHSH, LQKENI. The DNA of the CDR3 is TGTGCCAGCTCAGTTCAGGGGGGTGCTGAGCCCCAGCATTTT. This gives the protein CASSVQGGAEPQHF.

The rearrangement links TRBV4-1 to TRBJ1-1; 12 bases map to TRBD1. Losses at the gene ends were 3 bases for V and 5 bases for J; bases not matched to a gene: 13. Germline lookup yields CDR1 MGHRA and CDR2 YSYEKL. CDR3 length: 18 residues. CDR3 residues: CASSHQPGTGGGRTEAFF. The CDR3 bases are TGCGCCAGCAGCCATCAACCCGGGACAGGGGGCGGGAGAACTGAAGCTTTCTTT.

The chain combines TRBV6-5 with TRBJ1-1; maybe TRBD1 (6 bases). Between the trimmed V and J ends, which lost 10 bases and 3 bases, there was a span of 15 bases. Germline values: CDR1 MNHEY, CDR2 SVGAGI. The CDR3 spans 13 residues. As DNA, the CDR3 is TGTGCCACCGAGGAGAGGGGGTACACTGAAGCTTTCTTT. Its translation: CATEERGYTEAFF.

The chain uses TRBV19 and TRBJ2-7, with unresolved D. The CDR3 runs 15 residues. Germline-derived CDR1 and CDR2 are LNHDA and SQIVND (reference sequence). V was pared by 5 bases and J by 4 bases, with 18 bases between. The CDR3: CASSVAGPSEYEQYF. The CDR3 DNA sequence: TGTGCCAGTAGTGTAGCCGGGCCCTCCGAATACGAGCAGTACTTC.

In this sample, this clone turned up once. The chain links TRBV6-5 to TRBJ1-2; D unresolved. V was shortened by 4 bases and J by 4 bases, with 16 bases between the two germline ends. Per the germline V gene, CDR1 is MNHEY and CDR2 is SVGAGI. The CDR3 extends over 15 amino acids. CDR3 nucleotide sequence: TGTGCCAGCAGTTCCGCACCTCCCGCCGGCTATGGCTACACCTTC. Protein sequence: CASSSAPPAGYGYTF.

V and J are TRBV4-2 and TRBJ2-2; TRBD2 aligns across 7 bases. CDR1 is LGHNA and CDR2 is YNFKEQ in the germline V gene. With V trimmed by 0 bases and J by 0 bases, 4 bases remained unmatched. The CDR3 is 17 amino acids. As DNA, the CDR3 is TGTGCCAGCAGCCAAGACCCTAGCGGATCGAACACCGGGGAGCTGTTTTTT. It encodes CASSQDPSGSNTGELFF.

The chain employs TRBV30 and TRBJ2-7; perhaps TRBD1 as D (6 bases). V lost 0 bases and J lost 3, with 15 bases in between. The CDR3 totals 15 residues. Germline lookup yields CDR1 GTSNPN and CDR2 SVGIG (reference sequence). The CDR3 spells CAWSVGDTKLYEQYF. DNA for the CDR3: TGTGCCTGGAGTGTAGGGGACACGAAACTCTACGAGCAGTACTTC.

The chain links TRBV5-1 to TRBJ2-7; D unresolved. Germline CDR1 is SGHRS and CDR2 is YFSETQ. This CDR3 comprises 12 residues. V was pared by 4 bases and J by 0 bases, with 5 bases between. The CDR3 nucleotides are TGCGCCAGCAGCCAGGACTCCTACGAGCAGTACTTC. It translates to CASSQDSYEQYF.

The chain couples TRBV5-5 to TRBJ2-2; 9 bases match TRBD1. Trimming at V came to 4 bases and at J to 0 bases, leaving 7 bases not matched to a gene. The CDR3 has 17 residues. Germline loops: CDR1 SGHKS, CDR2 YYEKEE (reference sequence). CDR3 bases: TGTGCCAGCAGCGCCACACAGGGGGCAGCGAACACCGGGGAGCTGTTTTTT. This encodes CASSATQGAANTGELFF.

The chain carries TRBV5-8 and TRBJ1-1; tentative D call: TRBD1 (6 bases). Germline loops: CDR1 SGHTS, CDR2 YDEGEE. V was pared by 4 bases and J by 3 bases, with 13 bases between. This CDR3 spans 14 amino acids. The DNA of the CDR3 is TGTGCCAGCAGCCTGGGGGCAGGGGACACTGAAGCTTTCTTT. Its translation is CASSLGAGDTEAFF.

The CDR3 here is CATSRGQGGTDTQYF. In DNA form, the CDR3 reads TGTGCCACCAGCAGAGGACAGGGAGGCACAGATACGCAGTATTTT. J is TRBJ2-3 and V is TRBV15; the match to TRBD1 covers 7 bases. CDR1 is LNHNV and CDR2 is YYDKDF in the germline V gene (reference sequence). CDR3 length equals 15 residues. V trimming: 1 base; J trimming: 1 base; junction bases outside the gene matches: 2.

The chain employs TRBV4-1 and TRBJ1-1; D is unclear. Germline CDR1 and CDR2: MGHRA and YSYEKL. The V end was cut by 4 bases, the J end by 5 bases, with 20 bases between. The CDR3 covers 16 residues. This CDR3 is CASSPSPTLGETEAFF. DNA for the CDR3: TGCGCCAGCAGCCCGAGCCCGACCCTCGGGGAAACTGAAGCTTTCTTT.

This clone has ten or more counts. The V call is TRBV3-1 (or the pseudogene TRBV3-2), the J call TRBJ1-2, with D uncertain. CDR1 and CDR2 (germline): LGHDT, YNNKEL (reference sequence). This CDR3 spans 17 amino acids. The V end was cut by 0 bases, the J end by 0 bases, with 14 bases between. The CDR3, as DNA: TGTGCCAGCAGCCAAGAACTGGTCGTCGATTCTAACTATGGCTACACCTTC. Translated, it gives CASSQELVVDSNYGYTF.

The rearrangement uses TRBV9 and TRBJ1-3; D might be TRBD1 (5 bases). The V gene lost 0 bases and the J gene lost 4 bases, with 8 bases spanning the gap. CDR1 and CDR2 (germline): SGDLS, YYNGEE. The CDR3 spans 14 residues. For the CDR3, the DNA is TGTGCCAGCAGCGTAGAGGCAGGGGGAAACACCATATATTTT. This sequence encodes CASSVEAGGNTIYF.

The rearrangement joins TRBV2 to TRBJ2-1; TRBD1 might be the D (6 bases). Germline CDR1 reads SNHLY; CDR2 reads FYNNEI. The germline V and J ends were trimmed by 6 bases and 10 bases, with 19 bases remaining between them. The CDR3 is 14 residues long. CDR3 residues: CASRASSQGKEQFF. The CDR3 bases are TGTGCCAGCAGAGCTTCCTCACAGGGTAAAGAGCAGTTCTTC.

The chain carries TRBV15 and TRBJ1-1; tentative D call: TRBD1 (5 bases). CDR3 length: 15 amino acids. Germline V gene data show CDR1 as LNHNV and CDR2 as YYDKDF (reference sequence). V lost 0 bases, J lost 7 bases, and 15 bases lay in between. The CDR3 bases are TGTGCCACCAGCAGAGATGTGGGGACGGGGAATGAAGCTTTCTTT. Translation gives CATSRDVGTGNEAFF. Combining the CDR3 with reference TRBV15 and TRBJ1-1 gives the whole variable domain DAMVIQNPRYQVTQFGKPVTLSCSQTLNHNVMYWYQQKSSQAPKLLFHYYDKDFNNEADTPDNFQSRRPNTSFCFLDIRSPGLGDTAMYLCATSRDVGTGNEAFFGQGTRLTVV.